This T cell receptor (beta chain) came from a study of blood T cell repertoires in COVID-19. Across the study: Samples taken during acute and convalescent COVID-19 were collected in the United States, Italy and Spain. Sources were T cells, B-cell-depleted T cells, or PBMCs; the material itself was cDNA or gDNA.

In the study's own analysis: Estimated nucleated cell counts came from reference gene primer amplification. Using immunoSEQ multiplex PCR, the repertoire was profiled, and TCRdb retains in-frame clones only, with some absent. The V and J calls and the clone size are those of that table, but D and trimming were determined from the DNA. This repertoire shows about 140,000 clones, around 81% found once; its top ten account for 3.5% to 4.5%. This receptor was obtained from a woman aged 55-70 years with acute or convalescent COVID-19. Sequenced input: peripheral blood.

The CDR3 loop is CASSLPDRGYNTEAFF. The CDR3 DNA is TGTGCCAGCAGTTTGCCGGACAGGGGGTACAACACTGAAGCTTTCTTT. The gene calls are TRBV6-2 or TRBV6-3 and TRBJ1-1, with TRBD1 identical over 10 bases. The CDR3 is 16 residues long. CDR1 and CDR2 from the germline V gene are MNHEY and SVGEGT. V lost 4 bases to trimming and J lost 2 bases; unmatched junction nucleotides: 7.